The clone carrying this T cell receptor beta chain was observed a few times. V shed 6 bases, J shed 3 bases, and the junction held 6 bases outside the gene matches. CDR1 and CDR2 from the germline V gene are MDHEN and SYDVKM. The CDR3 runs to 14 residues. In the authors' workflow: Estimated nucleated cell counts came from reference gene primer amplification. Generated by immunoSEQ multiplex PCR, the TCRdb table keeps only in-frame clones and is missing some. V, J and clone size reflect that table, while D and trimming were determined from the DNA. There are roughly 59,000 clones in the sample; around 85% occur only once, and roughly 9.8% lies in the top ten. The data derive from a study of blood T cell repertoires in COVID-19. Looking at the study overall: Acute and convalescent COVID-19 samples came from the United States, Italy and Spain. In each case, the material was cDNA or gDNA derived from T cells, B-cell-depleted T cells, or PBMCs.

Source material: peripheral blood. The V call is TRBV28, the J call TRBJ2-7; 9 nucleotides agree with TRBD1. The sequence was obtained from a human donor in a cohort sampled during active COVID-19. The CDR3 DNA reads as TGTGCCAGCAGATTCGGACAGGGGATCTACGAGCAGTACTTC. Its translation is CASRFGQGIYEQYF.